The T cell receptor (beta chain) described here comes from a study of siplizumab effects on memory and regulatory T cells. Study findings and constraints: Naive T cells looked more diverse than memory cells, and they looked like major contributors to the alloresponse. Naive versus memory phenotype went unassigned for roughly 75-97% of proliferating CD4+ or CD8+ clones.

With respect to this clone: Its matching antigen is unknown.

Generated by immunoSEQ multiplex PCR, the TCRdb table keeps only in-frame clones and is missing some. This table has 100,000 or so clones, about 93% appearing once. The V gene's germline CDR1 is SGHVS and CDR2 FQNEAQ. Between the trimmed V and J ends, which lost 2 bases and 5 bases, there was a span of 10 bases. This CDR3 is built from 13 residues. The TCR was taken from a human donor in good health. J is TRBJ2-7 and V is TRBV7-8; no firm D call. The material sequenced was CD4+ T cells sorted from blood. CDR3 in amino acids: CASSLQLGNEQYF. CDR3 DNA: TGTGCCAGCAGCTTACAACTGGGTAACGAGCAGTACTTC.